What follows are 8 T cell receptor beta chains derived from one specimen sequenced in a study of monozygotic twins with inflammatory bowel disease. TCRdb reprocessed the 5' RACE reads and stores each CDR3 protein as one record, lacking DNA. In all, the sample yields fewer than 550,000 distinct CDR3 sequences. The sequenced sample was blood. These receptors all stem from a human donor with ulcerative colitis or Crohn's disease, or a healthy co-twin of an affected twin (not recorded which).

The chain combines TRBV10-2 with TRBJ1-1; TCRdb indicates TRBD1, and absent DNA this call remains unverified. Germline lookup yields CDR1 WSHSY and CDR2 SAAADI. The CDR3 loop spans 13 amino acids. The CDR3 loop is CASSGTGIGEAFF.

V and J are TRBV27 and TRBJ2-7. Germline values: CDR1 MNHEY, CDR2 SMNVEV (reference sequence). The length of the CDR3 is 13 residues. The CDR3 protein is CASSPSAYREQYF.

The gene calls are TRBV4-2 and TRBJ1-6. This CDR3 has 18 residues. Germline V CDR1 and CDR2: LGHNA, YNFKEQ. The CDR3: CASSQLRPDSLRDSPLHF.

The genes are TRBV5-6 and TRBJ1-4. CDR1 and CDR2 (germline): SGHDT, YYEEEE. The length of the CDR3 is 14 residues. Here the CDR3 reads CASSLAGGNEKLFF.

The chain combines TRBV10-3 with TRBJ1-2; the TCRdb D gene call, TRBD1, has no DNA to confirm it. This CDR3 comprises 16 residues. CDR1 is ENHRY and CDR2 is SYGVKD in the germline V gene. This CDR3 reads CAISPGTGNVGYGYTF.

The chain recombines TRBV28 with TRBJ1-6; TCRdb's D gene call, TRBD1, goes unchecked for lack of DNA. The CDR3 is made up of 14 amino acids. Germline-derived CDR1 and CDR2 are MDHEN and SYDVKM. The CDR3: CATTRQLANSPLHF.

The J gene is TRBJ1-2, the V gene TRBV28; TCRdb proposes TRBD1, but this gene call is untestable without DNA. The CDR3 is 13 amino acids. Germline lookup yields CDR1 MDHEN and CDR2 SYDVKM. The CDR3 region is CASTPAGLYGYTF.

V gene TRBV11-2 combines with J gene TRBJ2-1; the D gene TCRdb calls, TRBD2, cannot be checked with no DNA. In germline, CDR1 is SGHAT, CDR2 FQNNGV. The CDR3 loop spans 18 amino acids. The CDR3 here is CASSLDPGPSGGRNEQFF.